This TCR beta chain was recorded in a study of cytomegalovirus exposure and HLA in healthy donors. Germline CDR1 MNHEY, CDR2 SVGAGI. The germline V and J ends were trimmed by 6 bases and 1 base, with 16 bases remaining between them. This CDR3 has 15 residues. The method was immunoSEQ multiplex PCR; TCRdb's version includes in-frame clones alone and lacks a portion of them. The sample lists about 250,000 clones; about 90% were seen once. The sequencing input was PBMCs. The genes are TRBV6-5 and TRBJ2-7; D remains unclear. The TCR comes from a man in his late teens or twenties in good health and CMV-seropositive. The CDR3 reads CASSSPPAWSYEQYF. CDR3 in DNA: TGTGCCAGCAGCTCACCTCCGGCTTGGTCCTACGAGCAGTACTTC.